This TCR beta chain was observed in a study of T-cell reconstitution after alpha-beta-depleted transplantation in children. Study findings and constraints: T-cell counts and diversity at one year post-transplant came mainly from newly produced T cells. About two months after transplant, alpha-beta T cells reportedly came from several hundred expanded graft clones. Surviving thymic progenitors and recipient T cells were the source of high TCRbeta diversity at day 60 in some patients.

Unique molecular identifiers were used to barcode this TCRbeta library. TCRdb fed the PCR reads into MiXCR, producing one record per CDR3 protein. The profile shows 700,000 to 850,000 distinct CDR3 sequences, roughly 15% of them singletons. Points on this clonotype: Its antigen is currently unknown.

V was trimmed by 6 bases and J by 3 bases, leaving 12 bases between them. The CDR3 extends over 14 amino acids. Germline CDR1 is SGHTA and CDR2 is FQGNSA. The rearrangement uses TRBV7-2 and TRBJ2-1; D unresolved. This clonotype was sampled from a male patient under 18 who had a stem cell transplant for acute lymphoblastic leukemia, so the T cells may come from the graft donor. Sequences were derived from PBMCs, mostly from graft donor cells, sampled 360 days after TCRalphabeta/CD19-depleted stem cell transplant. The CDR3 sequence: CASSGRSGYNEQFF. DNA of the CDR3: TGTGCCAGCAGTGGGCGGTCTGGCTACAATGAGCAGTTCTTC.